These 11 T cell receptor beta chains were all obtained from the same sample, sequenced in a study of blood T cell repertoires in COVID-19. Method: immunoSEQ multiplex PCR; TCRdb's copy keeps in-frame clones and lacks some. The data show 130,000 or so clones, roughly 77% seen once. The sample was peripheral blood. The receptors were sampled from a woman aged 70-85 years with COVID-19, enrolled during active disease.

The chain has TRBV5-5 and TRBJ2-3; weak D call: TRBD2 (5 bases). This CDR3 contains 15 residues. The V gene lost 2 bases and the J gene lost 4 bases, with 14 bases spanning the gap. Germline V lookup: CDR1 SGHKS, CDR2 YYEKEE (reference sequence). DNA for the CDR3: TGTGCCAGCAGCTTTTTGGGTCTAGCCGCAGATACGCAGTATTTT. Translated: CASSFLGLAADTQYF.

The V gene is TRBV5-4, the J gene TRBJ2-2, with D possibly TRBD2 on 5 matching bases. There are 13 residues in the CDR3. In germline, CDR1 is SGHNT, CDR2 YYREEE (reference sequence). Trimming cost V 7 bases and J 7 bases, with 14 bases left between them. The CDR3 DNA is TGTGCCAGCGGAACTAGTGGAGGCGGGGAGCTGTTTTTT. It encodes CASGTSGGGELFF.

The V call is TRBV5-6, the J call TRBJ1-3; the D gene is possibly TRBD1 (5 bases). Trimming took off 4 bases at V and 0 bases at J, with 11 bases between the two ends. Germline V CDR1 and CDR2: SGHDT, YYEEEE. The CDR3 loop spans 15 amino acids. The CDR3 is CASSPKGFSGNTIYF. The CDR3 DNA is TGTGCCAGCAGCCCTAAGGGGTTCTCTGGAAACACCATATATTTT. Based on the CDR3 plus reference TRBV5-6 and TRBJ1-3, the full variable domain is DAGVTQSPTHLIKTRGQQVTLRCSPKSGHDTVSWYQQALGQGPQFIFQYYEEEERQRGNFPDRFSGHQFPNYSSELNVNALLLGDSALYLCASSPKGFSGNTIYFGEGSWLTVV.

The chain carries TRBV27 and TRBJ1-6; 8 nucleotides match TRBD1. Germline-derived CDR1 and CDR2 are MNHEY and SMNVEV (reference sequence). CDR3 length: 15 amino acids. Trimming took 5 bases from V and 7 from J; bases not matched to a gene: 7. The CDR3 here is CASSIGQGKNSPLHF. The CDR3 DNA reads TGTGCCAGCAGTATTGGACAGGGCAAGAATTCACCCCTCCACTTT.

This clone appeared many times. The chain couples TRBV5-1 to TRBJ2-3; 10 bases map to TRBD2. The germline CDR1 and CDR2 sequences are SGHRS and YFSETQ. The trim removed 0 bases at V and 4 bases at J, leaving 5 bases unmatched. The CDR3 covers 16 residues. CDR3 region: CASSLVSGGTADTQYF. The CDR3 DNA is TGCGCCAGCAGCTTGGTTAGCGGGGGGACCGCAGATACGCAGTATTTT. The full variable domain, completed using reference TRBV5-1 and TRBJ2-3, is KAGVTQTPRYLIKTRGQQVTLSCSPISGHRSVSWYQQTPGQGLQFLFEYFSETQRNKGNFPGRFSGRQFSNSRSEMNVSTLELGDSALYLCASSLVSGGTADTQYFGPGTRLTVL.

V gene TRBV5-1 combines with J gene TRBJ2-2, with 7 bases matching TRBD1. Losses at the gene ends were 4 bases for V and 0 bases for J; bases not matched to a gene: 3. The CDR3 extends over 15 amino acids. CDR1 and CDR2 from the germline V gene are SGHRS and YFSETQ. This CDR3 reads CASSIDRANTGELFF. The CDR3, as DNA: TGCGCCAGCAGCATAGACAGGGCGAACACCGGGGAGCTGTTTTTT.

This clone was counted only a few times. The chain links TRBV5-1 to TRBJ2-7; D possibly corresponds to TRBD1 (6 bases). Germline V CDR1 and CDR2: SGHRS, YFSETQ. This CDR3 has 12 residues. The V gene lost 2 bases and the J gene lost 4 bases, with 7 bases spanning the gap. Here the CDR3 DNA reads TGCGCCAGCAGCTTAGGACAGTACGAGCAGTACTTC. It encodes CASSLGQYEQYF.

CDR3 nucleotides: TGTGCCAGCAGCCAAGATCTGGCCTATGGCTACACCTTC. Residues: CASSQDLAYGYTF. This chain links TRBV4-2 with TRBJ1-2; D uncertain. This CDR3 region has 13 residues. V was pared by 0 bases and J by 4 bases, with 6 bases between. CDR1 and CDR2 from the germline V gene are LGHNA and YNFKEQ.

The chain couples TRBV3-1 (or the pseudogene TRBV3-2) to TRBJ1-2, with D unclear. This CDR3 region has 15 residues. Germline loops: CDR1 LGHDT, CDR2 YNNKEL (reference sequence). V was cut by 1 base and J by 0 bases, with 9 bases left in between. This CDR3 is CASSQGGVTNYGYTF. The CDR3 coding sequence is TGTGCCAGCAGCCAAGGCGGGGTGACTAACTATGGCTACACCTTC.

This sequence joins TRBV6-1 and TRBJ1-2, with D maybe TRBD1 (5 bases). This CDR3 region has 12 residues. Germline CDR1 is MNHNS and CDR2 is SASEGT. Trimming left V 7 bases short and J 7 bases short, with 13 bases between. CDR3 region: CASTGTSGGYTF. In nucleotides, the CDR3 is TGTGCCAGCACCGGGACTAGTGGTGGCTACACCTTC.

The chain recombines TRBV5-1 with TRBJ1-3; TRBD1 is a possible D gene (6 bases). The CDR3 contains 13 residues. Germline-derived CDR1 and CDR2 are SGHRS and YFSETQ. The V end was cut by 4 bases, the J end by 6 bases, with 11 bases between. CDR3 loop: CASSTDSQNTIYF. The CDR3 DNA reads as TGCGCCAGCAGCACGGACAGTCAAAACACCATATATTTT.